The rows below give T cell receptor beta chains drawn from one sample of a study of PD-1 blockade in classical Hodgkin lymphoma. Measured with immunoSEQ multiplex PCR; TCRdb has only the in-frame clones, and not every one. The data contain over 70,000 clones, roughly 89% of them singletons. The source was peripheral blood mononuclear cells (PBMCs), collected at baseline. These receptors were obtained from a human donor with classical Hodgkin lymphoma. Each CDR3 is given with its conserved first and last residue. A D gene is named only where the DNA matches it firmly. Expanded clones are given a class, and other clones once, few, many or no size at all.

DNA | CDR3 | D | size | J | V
TGTGCCAGCTCACCCATTCAACAGATACCCTCCTATGGCTACACCTTC | CASSPIQQIPSYGYTF | - | - | TRBJ1-2 | TRBV18
TGTGCCAGCAGCCACCGGGGACAGGGTCTCGAGCAGTACTTC | CASSHRGQGLEQYF | TRBD1 | few | TRBJ2-7 | TRBV14
TGTGCCAGCAGCTTAGTAGACAGGGGCTACGAGCAGTACTTC | CASSLVDRGYEQYF | TRBD1 | - | TRBJ2-7 | TRBV7-9
TGTGCCAGCAGCCTCCGTCCCGGGACAGGGGGTAGCACAGATACGCAGTATTTT | CASSLRPGTGGSTDTQYF | TRBD1 | - | TRBJ2-3 | TRBV13
TGTGCCAGCAGCTTAGGGTACGCAAAAGAGACCCAGTACTTC | CASSLGYAKETQYF | - | - | TRBJ2-5 | TRBV7-7
TGTGCCAGCAGCTTGGCCAGGGGATGGGCCTACGAGCAGTACTTC | CASSLARGWAYEQYF | - | once | TRBJ2-7 | TRBV13
TGCAGCGTTGAAGAGACTAGCCGCTCCTACAATGAGCAGTTCTTC | CSVEETSRSYNEQFF | TRBD2 | - | TRBJ2-1 | TRBV29-1
TGCGCCAGCAGTGAGTCAACTCAGTATGGCTACACCTTC | CASSESTQYGYTF | - | few | TRBJ1-2 | TRBV10-2
TGTGCCAGCAGCTTGACAGACTATGGCTACACCTTC | CASSLTDYGYTF | - | - | TRBJ1-2 | TRBV5-6
TGTGCCAGCAGTTACTTGAGCCTCGACTATGGCTACACCTTC | CASSYLSLDYGYTF | - | few | TRBJ1-2 | TRBV6-5
TGTGCCAGCAGCTTGGGACAGCTTGCAACTAATGAAAAACTGTTTTTT | CASSLGQLATNEKLFF | TRBD1 | - | TRBJ1-4 | TRBV7-8
TGCAGCGTAGAGGACGGATTTAACACTGAAGCTTTCTTT | CSVEDGFNTEAFF | - | - | TRBJ1-1 | TRBV29-1
TGTGCCAGCATTAAACTGACTAGCGGCTACGAGCAGTACTTC | CASIKLTSGYEQYF | TRBD2 | - | TRBJ2-7 | TRBV2
TGTGCCAGCAGTCTACTGGGGATGAACACTGAAGCTTTCTTT | CASSLLGMNTEAFF | - | - | TRBJ1-1 | TRBV27
TGTGCCCCCGGCGGGCGGGGTGGTGAGCAGTTCTTC | CAPGGRGGEQFF | - | once | TRBJ2-1 | TRBV7-9
TGTGCCAGCAGTTTACTGGAGATCACCGGGGAGCTGTTTTTT | CASSLLEITGELFF | - | - | TRBJ2-2 | TRBV28
TGTGCCAGCAGCTTAGACCCTCTAGCGGGACTGAAACGACTCTACGAGCAGTACTTC | CASSLDPLAGLKRLYEQYF | TRBD2 | - | TRBJ2-7 | TRBV7-2
TGTGCCAGCAGTGAATCGGACGAGCAGTACTTC | CASSESDEQYF | - | - | TRBJ2-7 | TRBV25-1
TGTGCCAGCATCGGCGAGGGTCGGGCCGAGCAGTACTTC | CASIGEGRAEQYF | - | - | TRBJ2-7 | TRBV7-9
TGTGCCAGCAGCCCGATGACTAGCGGCAACTCCTACAATGAGCAGTTCTTC | CASSPMTSGNSYNEQFF | TRBD2 | - | TRBJ2-1 | TRBV7-9
TGTGCCAGCTCACCGGACAGGGGGCAAGCTAACTATGGCTACACCTTC | CASSPDRGQANYGYTF | TRBD1 | - | TRBJ1-2 | TRBV18
TGTGCCAGCAGCCCGGGGGGCTGGACAGATACGCAGTATTTT | CASSPGGWTDTQYF | - | - | TRBJ2-3 | TRBV7-2
TGTGCCAGCAGTTATGGTACTGGCGCGAACACTGAAGCTTTCTTT | CASSYGTGANTEAFF | - | - | TRBJ1-1 | TRBV6-5
TGTGCCACCAGCTTGCCGGGACAGGGCTACGAGCAGTACTTC | CATSLPGQGYEQYF | TRBD1 | - | TRBJ2-7 | TRBV15
TGTGCCAGCACCTCCTCTGGGGCCAACGTCCTGACTTTC | CASTSSGANVLTF | - | - | TRBJ2-6 | TRBV6-1
TGTGCCAGCAGCTATGACAGCTATGGCGGCTACACCTTC | CASSYDSYGGYTF | - | - | TRBJ1-2 | TRBV5-6
TGTGCTAGTGGTTTGGTTACCGGGGCTCACACAGATACGCAGTATTTT | CASGLVTGAHTDTQYF | - | - | TRBJ2-3 | TRBV12-5
TGTGCCAGCGGGAGGGCAGGGGGCAGGCATACGCAGTATTTT | CASGRAGGRHTQYF | - | - | TRBJ2-3 | TRBV9
TGCGCCAGCAGCGAACTACCGGGACCGAGATATGGCTACACCTTC | CASSELPGPRYGYTF | - | - | TRBJ1-2 | TRBV10-2
TGCGCCAGCAGCCAAGTGCAGGGGTTGAGCACAGATACGCAGTATTTT | CASSQVQGLSTDTQYF | - | - | TRBJ2-3 | TRBV4-1
TGTGCCAGCAGCCACAGGGTCGGGGTCACAGATACGCAGTATTTT | CASSHRVGVTDTQYF | - | - | TRBJ2-3 | TRBV13
TGTGCCAGCAGTTTAACCAGGGCGGGCCGCTACGAGCAGTACTTC | CASSLTRAGRYEQYF | - | once | TRBJ2-7 | TRBV28
TGCAGCGTTTCTGAGGGCTATGGCTACACCTTC | CSVSEGYGYTF | - | - | TRBJ1-2 | TRBV29-1
TGTGCCAGCAGCCCGATAACGGGAGGGTCTTGGAATGAGCAGTTCTTC | CASSPITGGSWNEQFF | TRBD2 | - | TRBJ2-1 | TRBV11-2
TGTGCCAGCAGTTACGGGGGCCGGGCTTTCTTT | CASSYGGRAFF | - | - | TRBJ1-1 | TRBV6-5
TGTGCTTGGGGTCCTATGAACACTGAAGCTTTCTTT | CAWGPMNTEAFF | - | - | TRBJ1-1 | TRBV28
TGCGCCAGCAGCCGTACTAGCGGGAGCTCCTACAATGAGCAGTTCTTC | CASSRTSGSSYNEQFF | TRBD2 | - | TRBJ2-1 | TRBV4-1
TGTGCCAGCAGTGCCCCAGCCAGCTCTGGAAACACCATATATTTT | CASSAPASSGNTIYF | - | - | TRBJ1-3 | TRBV2